The 3 T cell receptor beta chains in this list originate from one sample, sequenced in a study of CD8+ T cells in alopecia areata. Sequencing templates came from extracted RNA that was reverse transcribed into cDNA. Sequenced by immunoSEQ multiplex PCR; TCRdb stores in-frame clones only, minus some. The sample contains more than 200,000 clones, about 64% of which appear only once. The treatment here: oral pan-JAK inhibitor, 5-10 mg twice daily. Sequencing used CD4+ T cells sorted from blood, obtained at week 4, from a patient treated with tofacitinib. These receptor sequences come from a human donor with alopecia areata.

This clone was found once. This chain uses TRBV14 with TRBJ2-6, with D uncertain. Trimming took 0 bases from V and 1 from J, leaving 10 bases between them. The length of the CDR3 is 17 residues. Germline V CDR1 and CDR2: SGHDN, FVKESK. CDR3 loop: CASSQDERVSGANVLTF. CDR3 coding DNA: TGTGCCAGCAGCCAAGATGAACGGGTTTCTGGGGCCAACGTCCTGACTTTC.

This clone was detected a few times. The rearrangement uses TRBV30 and TRBJ2-1, with no clear D. Germline CDR1 GTSNPN, CDR2 SVGIG (reference sequence). Trimming pared 0 bases from V and 1 base from J, leaving 7 bases between. The CDR3 totals 14 residues. The CDR3 sequence is CAWSVLNSYNEQFF. The CDR3 bases are TGTGCCTGGAGTGTACTCAATTCCTACAATGAGCAGTTCTTC.

V gene TRBV25-1 combines with J gene TRBJ2-7; D is undetermined. V lost 6 bases to trimming and J lost 2 bases, with 5 bases between them. Looked up from germline, CDR1 is MGHDK and CDR2 is SYGVNS. The CDR3 spans 11 residues. CDR3 in amino acids: CASRDTYEQYF. Here the CDR3 DNA reads TGTGCCAGCAGAGACACCTACGAGCAGTACTTC.